These 11 T cell receptor beta chains share one sample of origin, sequenced in a study of shared clonotypes between healthy human individuals. Sequenced by immunoSEQ multiplex PCR; TCRdb stores in-frame clones only, minus some. Among around 1.1 million clones listed, about 72% were seen once. Sequencing used memory CD4+ T cells from PBMCs. Subset in this sample: CD45RA-negative fraction. Receptors were obtained from a man younger than 30 in good health. Some clones in this sample may be carry-over from other donors' samples.

The V gene is TRBV6-6, the J gene TRBJ2-3; 8 positions match TRBD2. Trimming at V came to 6 bases and at J to 2 bases, leaving 10 bases not matched to a gene. This CDR3 has 16 amino acids. Germline V gene data show CDR1 as MNHNY and CDR2 as SVGAGI (reference sequence). CDR3 nucleotides: TGTGCCAGCAGCGTAGCGGGATCCACGTCCACAGATACGCAGTATTTT. Its translation: CASSVAGSTSTDTQYF.

The rearrangement uses TRBV5-1 and TRBJ1-5, with D maybe TRBD1 (5 bases). CDR1 and CDR2 (germline): SGHRS, YFSETQ. The V end was cut by 5 bases, the J end by 0 bases, with 6 bases between. There are 13 residues in the CDR3. CDR3 bases: TGCGCCAGCAGACAGGATAGCAATCAGCCCCAGCATTTT. It translates to CASRQDSNQPQHF.

For this clone: The sample carries other DNA sequences with the same CDR3. The V and J genes are TRBV30 and TRBJ2-1; D is perhaps TRBD2 (5 bases). V dropped 5 bases and J dropped 6 bases, with 8 bases sitting between them. The CDR3 spans 11 residues. Germline CDR1 GTSNPN, CDR2 SVGIG (reference sequence). The CDR3 DNA follows: TGTGCCTGGTCCGGAGGCAATGAGCAGTTCTTC. It codes for CAWSGGNEQFF.

The rearrangement links TRBV7-2 to TRBJ2-3; D is undetermined. Per germline, CDR1 SGHTA and CDR2 FQGNSA. The CDR3 loop spans 15 amino acids. With 2 bases removed from V and 1 base from J, the gap between germline ends came to 10 bases. As DNA, the CDR3 is TGTGCCAGCAGCTTAATGGCTCTTGGCACAGATACGCAGTATTTT. It encodes CASSLMALGTDTQYF.

This clone was counted ten times or more. This CDR3 is also generated by other DNA sequences in the sample. CDR3 sequence (DNA): TGTGCCAGCAGCTTAGGACAGGGAGCGGAAAAACTGTTTTTT. As protein: CASSLGQGAEKLFF. This chain uses TRBV11-2 with TRBJ1-4; 7 nucleotides match TRBD1. With V trimmed by 1 base and J by 8 bases, 4 bases remained unmatched. The CDR3 runs 14 residues. Germline values: CDR1 SGHAT, CDR2 FQNNGV.

This chain connects TRBV2 to TRBJ1-5; D possibly corresponds to TRBD1 (5 bases). The V and J ends lost 6 bases and 4 bases respectively, with 13 bases between them. The CDR3 contains 14 residues. CDR1 SNHLY and CDR2 FYNNEI come from the germline V gene. As DNA, the CDR3 is TGTGCCAGCAGAACCGGGACGACAAATCAGCCCCAGCATTTT. It specifies CASRTGTTNQPQHF. The entire variable domain, with the rest obtained from reference TRBV2 and TRBJ1-5, is as follows: EPEVTQTPSHQVTQMGQEVILRCVPISNHLYFYWYRQILGQKVEFLVSFYNNEISEKSEIFDDQFSVERPDGSNFTLKIRSTKLEDSAMYFCASRTGTTNQPQHFGDGTRLSIL.

The gene calls are TRBV29-1 and TRBJ1-2; D not resolved. Germline values: CDR1 SQVTM, CDR2 ANQGSEA. The CDR3 contains 13 residues. V gave up 7 bases and J gave up 9 bases, with 21 bases separating them. The CDR3 DNA is TGCAGCGCCTGGAACCCTCGGGATTTGAGCTACACCTTC. Amino acid sequence: CSAWNPRDLSYTF. Drawing the rest from reference TRBV29-1 and TRBJ1-2, the complete variable domain is SAVISQKPSRDICQRGTSLTIQCQVDSQVTMMFWYRQQPGQSLTLIATANQGSEATYESGFVIDKFPISRPNLTFSTLTVSNMSPEDSSIYLCSAWNPRDLSYTFGSGTRLTVV.

V is TRBV28 and J is TRBJ2-7, with a weak D call TRBD2 (5 bases). This CDR3 has 14 residues. Trimming cost V 3 bases and J 3 bases, with 12 bases left between them. Per germline, CDR1 MDHEN and CDR2 SYDVKM. CDR3 amino acids: CASSFGQAGYEQYF. The CDR3 DNA is TGTGCCAGCAGTTTTGGTCAGGCGGGCTACGAGCAGTACTTC.

The chain's CDR3 is CASSSITDTQYF. The CDR3, as DNA: TGTGCCAGCAGCTCCATCACAGATACGCAGTATTTT. The chain recombines TRBV7-8 with TRBJ2-3, with unresolved D. The CDR3 contains 12 residues. The V end lost 4 bases, the J end lost 2 bases, and 4 bases lay between the germline ends. Looked up from germline, CDR1 is SGHVS and CDR2 is FQNEAQ.

The chain links TRBV28 to TRBJ2-1, with 12 bases fitting TRBD2. Germline V CDR1 and CDR2: MDHEN, SYDVKM. Trimming removed 5 bases from V and 6 bases from J; junction bases left unmatched: 2. The CDR3 is made up of 14 amino acids. In DNA form, the CDR3 reads TGTGCCAGCAGTCCTAGCGGGAGGGCCAATGAGCAGTTCTTC. This sequence encodes CASSPSGRANEQFF.

The chain recombines TRBV4-1 with TRBJ1-1; D gene unclear. With 1 base removed from V and 1 base from J, the gap between germline ends came to 4 bases. The germline V gene encodes CDR1 MGHRA and CDR2 YSYEKL. This CDR3 is 13 amino acids long. The CDR3 reads CASSQVWNTEAFF. The CDR3 bases are TGCGCCAGCAGCCAAGTATGGAACACTGAAGCTTTCTTT.